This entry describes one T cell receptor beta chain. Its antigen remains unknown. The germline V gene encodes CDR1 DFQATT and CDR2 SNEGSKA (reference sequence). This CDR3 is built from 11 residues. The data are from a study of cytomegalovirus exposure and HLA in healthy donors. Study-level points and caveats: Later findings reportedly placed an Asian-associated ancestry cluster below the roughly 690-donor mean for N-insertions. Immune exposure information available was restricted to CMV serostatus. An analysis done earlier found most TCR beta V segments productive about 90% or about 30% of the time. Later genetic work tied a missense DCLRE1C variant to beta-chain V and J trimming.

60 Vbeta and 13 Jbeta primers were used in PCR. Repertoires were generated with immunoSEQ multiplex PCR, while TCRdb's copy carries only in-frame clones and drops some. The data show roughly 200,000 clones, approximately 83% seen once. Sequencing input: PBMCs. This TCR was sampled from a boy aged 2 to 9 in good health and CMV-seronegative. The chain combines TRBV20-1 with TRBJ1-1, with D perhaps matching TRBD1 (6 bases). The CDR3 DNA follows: TGCAGCGTACAGGGGAACACTGAAGCTTTCTTT. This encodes CSVQGNTEAFF.